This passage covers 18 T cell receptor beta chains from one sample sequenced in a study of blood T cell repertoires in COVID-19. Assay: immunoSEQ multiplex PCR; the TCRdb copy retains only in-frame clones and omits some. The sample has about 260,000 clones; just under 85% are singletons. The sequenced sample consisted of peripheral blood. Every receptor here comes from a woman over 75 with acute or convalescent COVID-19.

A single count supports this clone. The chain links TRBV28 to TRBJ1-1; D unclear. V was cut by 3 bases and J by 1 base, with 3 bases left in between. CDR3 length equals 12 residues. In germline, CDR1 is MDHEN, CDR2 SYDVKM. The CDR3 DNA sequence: TGTGCCAGCAGTTTCCGGAACACTGAAGCTTTCTTT. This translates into CASSFRNTEAFF.

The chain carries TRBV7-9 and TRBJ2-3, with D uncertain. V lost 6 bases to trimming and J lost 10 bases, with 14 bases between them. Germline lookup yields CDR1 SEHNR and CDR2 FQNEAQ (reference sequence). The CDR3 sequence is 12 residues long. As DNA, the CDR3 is TGTGCCAGCAGTTCATCCTCCCTAGCGCAGTATTTT. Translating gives CASSSSSLAQYF.

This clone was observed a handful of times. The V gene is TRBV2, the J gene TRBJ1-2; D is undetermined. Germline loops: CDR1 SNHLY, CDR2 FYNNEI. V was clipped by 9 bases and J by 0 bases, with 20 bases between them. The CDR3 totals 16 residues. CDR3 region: CASLEEGITTNYGYTF. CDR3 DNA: TGTGCCAGTCTCGAGGAAGGCATCACAACTAACTATGGCTACACCTTC.

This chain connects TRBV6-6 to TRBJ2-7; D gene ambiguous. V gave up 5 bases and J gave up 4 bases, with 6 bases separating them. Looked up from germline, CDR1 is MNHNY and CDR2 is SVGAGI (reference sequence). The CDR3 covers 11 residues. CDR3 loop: CASSTIYEQYF. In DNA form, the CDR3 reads TGTGCCAGCAGTACTATTTACGAGCAGTACTTC.

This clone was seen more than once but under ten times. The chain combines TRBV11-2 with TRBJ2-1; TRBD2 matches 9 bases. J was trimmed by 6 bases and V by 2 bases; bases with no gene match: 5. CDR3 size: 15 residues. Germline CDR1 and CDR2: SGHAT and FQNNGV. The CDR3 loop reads CASSLLAGVSNEQFF. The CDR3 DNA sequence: TGTGCCAGCAGCTTATTAGCGGGAGTTTCCAATGAGCAGTTCTTC. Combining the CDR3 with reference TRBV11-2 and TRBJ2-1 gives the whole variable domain EAGVAQSPRYKIIEKRQSVAFWCNPISGHATLYWYQQILGQGPKLLIQFQNNGVVDDSQLPKDRFSAERLKGVDSTLKIQPAKLEDSAVYLCASSLLAGVSNEQFFGPGTRLTVL.

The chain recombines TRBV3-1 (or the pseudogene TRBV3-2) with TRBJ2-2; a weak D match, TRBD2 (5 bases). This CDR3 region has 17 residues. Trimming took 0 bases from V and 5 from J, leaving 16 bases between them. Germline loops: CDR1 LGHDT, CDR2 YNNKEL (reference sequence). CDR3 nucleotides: TGTGCCAGCAGCCAAGATGGTCAGGAGAGAGGGACCGGGGAGCTGTTTTTT. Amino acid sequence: CASSQDGQERGTGELFF.

The CDR3 region has the DNA TGTGCCAGCAGTCGACGTTCGGAAAGACAGAACACTGAAGCTTTCTTT. Encoded protein: CASSRRSERQNTEAFF. The rearrangement links TRBV5-6 to TRBJ1-1; D is unresolved. Per the germline V gene, CDR1 is SGHDT and CDR2 is YYEEEE. Trimming pared 5 bases from V and 1 base from J, leaving 18 bases between. There are 16 residues in the CDR3.

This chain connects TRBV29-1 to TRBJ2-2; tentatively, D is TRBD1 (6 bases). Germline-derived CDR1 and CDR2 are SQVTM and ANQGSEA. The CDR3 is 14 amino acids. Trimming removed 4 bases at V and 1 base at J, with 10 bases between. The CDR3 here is CSVASGQNTGELFF. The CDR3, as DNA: TGCAGCGTTGCATCGGGACAGAACACCGGGGAGCTGTTTTTT.

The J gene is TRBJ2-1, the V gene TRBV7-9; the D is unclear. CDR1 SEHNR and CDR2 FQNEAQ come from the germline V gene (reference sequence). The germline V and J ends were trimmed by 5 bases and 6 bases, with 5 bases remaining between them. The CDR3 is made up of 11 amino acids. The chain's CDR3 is CASSLSNEQFF. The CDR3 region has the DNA TGTGCCAGCAGCCTGAGCAATGAGCAGTTCTTC.

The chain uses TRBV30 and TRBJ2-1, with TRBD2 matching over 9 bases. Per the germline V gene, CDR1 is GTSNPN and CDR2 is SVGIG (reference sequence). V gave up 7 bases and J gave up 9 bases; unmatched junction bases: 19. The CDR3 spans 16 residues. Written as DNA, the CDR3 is TGTGCCTCCAGCCGGAGGGGTAGCGGGGGACTTGGTGAGCAGTTCTTC. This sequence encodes CASSRRGSGGLGEQFF.

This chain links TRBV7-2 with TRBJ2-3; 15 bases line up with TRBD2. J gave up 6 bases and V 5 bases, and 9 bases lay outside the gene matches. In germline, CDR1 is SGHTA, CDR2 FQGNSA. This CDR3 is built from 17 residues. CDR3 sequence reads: CASSRWTSGGAGDTQYF. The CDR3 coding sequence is TGTGCCAGCAGCCGTTGGACTAGCGGGGGGGCCGGGGATACGCAGTATTTT.

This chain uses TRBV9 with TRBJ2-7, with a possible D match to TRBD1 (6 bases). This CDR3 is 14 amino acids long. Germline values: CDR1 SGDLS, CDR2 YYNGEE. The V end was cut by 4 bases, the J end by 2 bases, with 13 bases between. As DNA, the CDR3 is TGTGCCAGCAGCCCGGAGACAGGAGCCTACGAGCAGTACTTC. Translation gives CASSPETGAYEQYF.

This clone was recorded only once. CDR3: CASSLRGARYGYTF. The CDR3 DNA reads as TGTGCCAGCAGCTTGCGGGGGGCTCGGTATGGCTACACCTTC. This rearrangement joins TRBV5-6 to TRBJ1-2; weak D call: TRBD1 (6 bases). V lost 1 base, J lost 5 bases, and 12 bases lay in between. Looked up from germline, CDR1 is SGHDT and CDR2 is YYEEEE. The CDR3 totals 14 residues.

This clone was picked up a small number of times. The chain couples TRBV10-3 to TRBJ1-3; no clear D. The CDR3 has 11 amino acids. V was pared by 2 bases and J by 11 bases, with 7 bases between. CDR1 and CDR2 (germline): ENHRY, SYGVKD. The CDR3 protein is CAISEGGAIYF. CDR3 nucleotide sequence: TGTGCCATCAGTGAGGGAGGCGCCATATATTTT.

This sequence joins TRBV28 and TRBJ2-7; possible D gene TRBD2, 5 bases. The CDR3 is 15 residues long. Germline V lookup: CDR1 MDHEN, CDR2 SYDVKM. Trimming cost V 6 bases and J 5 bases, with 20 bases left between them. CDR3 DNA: TGTGCCAGCAGAACGACTCCGGGAAAAACGGACGAGCAGTACTTC. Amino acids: CASRTTPGKTDEQYF. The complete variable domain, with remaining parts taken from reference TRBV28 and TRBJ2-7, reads DVKVTQSSRYLVKRTGEKVFLECVQDMDHENMFWYRQDPGLGLRLIYFSYDVKMKEKGDIPEGYSVSREKKERFSLILESASTNQTSMYLCASRTTPGKTDEQYFGPGTRLTVT.

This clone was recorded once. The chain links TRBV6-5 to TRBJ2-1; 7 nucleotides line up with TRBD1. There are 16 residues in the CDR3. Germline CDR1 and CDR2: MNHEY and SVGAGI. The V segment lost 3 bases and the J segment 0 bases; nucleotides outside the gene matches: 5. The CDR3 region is CASSYRGPSSYNEQFF. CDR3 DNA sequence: TGTGCCAGCAGTTATAGGGGGCCGAGCTCCTACAATGAGCAGTTCTTC.

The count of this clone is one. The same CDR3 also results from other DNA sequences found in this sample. In nucleotides, the CDR3 is TGTGCCAGCAGCCTAGGACAGGGGGGTCAAGAGACCCAGTACTTC. Protein product: CASSLGQGGQETQYF. This chain joins TRBV5-5 and TRBJ2-5; 10 bases are a match to TRBD1. CDR3 length: 15 amino acids. Losses at the gene ends were 4 bases for V and 2 bases for J; bases not matched to a gene: 5. CDR1 is SGHKS, CDR2 YYEKEE, per germline (reference sequence). Drawing the rest from reference TRBV5-5 and TRBJ2-5, the complete variable domain is DAGVTQSPTHLIKTRGQQVTLRCSPISGHKSVSWYQQVLGQGPQFIFQYYEKEERGRGNFPDRFSARQFPNYSSELNVNALLLGDSALYLCASSLGQGGQETQYFGPGTRLLVL.

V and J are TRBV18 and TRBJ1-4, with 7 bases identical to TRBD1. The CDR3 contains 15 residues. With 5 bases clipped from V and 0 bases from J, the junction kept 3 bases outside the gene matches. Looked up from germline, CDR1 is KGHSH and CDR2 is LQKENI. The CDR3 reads CASSSGTATNEKLFF. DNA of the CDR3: TGTGCCAGCTCATCGGGGACAGCAACTAATGAAAAACTGTTTTTT.